The table lists the clone carrying this TCR beta chain with a count of one. The data originate from a study of blood T cell repertoires in COVID-19. Study details: COVID-19 samples collected from the United States, Italy and Spain covered acute and convalescent phases.

One Seattle source followed patients from active infection through their disease course. In the authors' workflow: Reference gene primer amplification gave nucleated cell count estimates. Some clones are missing from TCRdb's copy, which holds only in-frame ones; the method was immunoSEQ multiplex PCR. V and J calls and clone size come straight from that table; D and trimming were deduced from the DNA. The repertoire consists of around 73,000 clones, with around 77% occurring once and the leading ten covering under 3%. This sequence originates from a man in his sixties or seventies with COVID-19, enrolled during active disease. Sequencing was done on a sample of peripheral blood.

CDR3 DNA: TGTGCCAGCAGCCCCGGGGGGAGCGGAAAGGGCAATGAGCAGTTCTTC. It specifies CASSPGGSGKGNEQFF. The chain links TRBV6-6 to TRBJ2-1; 7 bases map to TRBD2. Germline CDR1 is MNHNY and CDR2 is SVGAGI (reference sequence). The V gene end was trimmed by 6 bases and the J gene end by 6 bases; junction bases not matched to a gene: 14. The CDR3 loop spans 16 amino acids.